These 6 T cell receptor beta chains were sequenced from one sample in a study of blood T cell repertoires in COVID-19. Produced via immunoSEQ multiplex PCR; TCRdb's table is partial and in-frame only. This table holds 100,000 to 150,000 clones, 85% found once. Material for sequencing was peripheral blood. These receptors originate from a woman of 80 years or more with acute or convalescent COVID-19.

This chain connects TRBV12-3 or TRBV12-4 to TRBJ1-1; possible D gene TRBD1, 5 bases. V lost 3 bases, J lost 10 bases, and 12 bases lay in between. The CDR3 sequence is 12 residues long. The CDR3 nucleotides read TGTGCCAGCAGTTTGAAAGACAGAGGAGCTTTCTTT. Its translation: CASSLKDRGAFF.

This chain joins TRBV13 and TRBJ2-3; 14 bases are shared with TRBD2. This CDR3 spans 13 amino acids. Trimming removed 9 bases from V and 5 bases from J; junction bases left unmatched: 1. The germline gives CDR1 PRHDT, CDR2 FYEKMQ (reference sequence). The CDR3 DNA follows: TGTGCCAGTGGACTAGCGGGGGGAGATACGCAGTATTTT. It encodes CASGLAGGDTQYF.

This CDR3 is CASSLGGDHYGYTF. The CDR3 DNA reads TGTGCCAGCAGCCTCGGAGGAGATCACTATGGCTACACCTTC. This rearrangement joins TRBV6-6 to TRBJ1-2; D is unresolved. Trimming stripped 6 bases from V and 3 bases from J, with 14 bases between. This CDR3 has 14 amino acids. CDR1 and CDR2 from the germline V gene are MNHNY and SVGAGI (reference sequence).

The chain is built from TRBV7-3 and TRBJ1-3, with TRBD1 matching over 8 bases. Germline CDR1 reads SGHTA; CDR2 reads FQGTGA. Trimming cost V 5 bases and J 0 bases; bases outside gene matches: 21. The CDR3 loop spans 21 amino acids. This chain's CDR3 is CASSPRLTGQERGSSGNTIYF. In DNA, the CDR3 is TGTGCCAGCAGCCCCCGGCTCACGGGACAGGAGAGGGGGAGCTCTGGAAACACCATATATTTT.

The V call is TRBV4-2, the J call TRBJ1-2; D perhaps matches TRBD1 (5 bases). CDR3 size: 16 residues. V lost 2 bases and J 5 bases, leaving 18 bases between the germline ends. The germline V gene has CDR1 LGHNA and CDR2 YNFKEQ. The CDR3 sequence: CASSQTRQSRIYGYTF. As DNA, the CDR3 is TGTGCCAGCAGCCAAACCCGACAGTCCCGGATTTATGGCTACACCTTC.

The rearrangement joins TRBV5-1 to TRBJ1-1; the D gene is possibly TRBD1 (5 bases). The CDR3 has 15 residues. Germline values: CDR1 SGHRS, CDR2 YFSETQ. V was pared by 0 bases and J by 0 bases, with 9 bases between. The CDR3 loop is CASSLGEGVNTEAFF. The CDR3 DNA follows: TGCGCCAGCAGCTTGGGAGAAGGGGTGAACACTGAAGCTTTCTTT.